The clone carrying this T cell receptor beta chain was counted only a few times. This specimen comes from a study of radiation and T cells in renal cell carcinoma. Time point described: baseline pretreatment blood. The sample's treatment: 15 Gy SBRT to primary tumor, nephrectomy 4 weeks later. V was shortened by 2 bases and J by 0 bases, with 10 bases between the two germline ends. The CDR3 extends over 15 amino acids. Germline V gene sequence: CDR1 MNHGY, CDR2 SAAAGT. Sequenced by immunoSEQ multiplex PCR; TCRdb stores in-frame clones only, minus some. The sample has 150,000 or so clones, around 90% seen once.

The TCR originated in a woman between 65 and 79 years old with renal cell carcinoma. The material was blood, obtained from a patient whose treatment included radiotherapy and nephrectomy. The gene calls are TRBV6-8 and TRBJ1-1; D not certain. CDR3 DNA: TGTGCCAGCAGTTACCTGGTCGATATGAACACTGAAGCTTTCTTT. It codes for CASSYLVDMNTEAFF.